This TCR beta chain was recovered during a study of early T cells in non-severe SARS-CoV-2 infection. Study details: Sequencing targeted bulk RNA from unsorted whole blood, leaving chains unpaired.

Looked up from germline, CDR1 is KGHSH and CDR2 is LQKENI. The junction had 7 bases not matched to a gene; V was cut back by 6 bases and J by 3 bases. The CDR3 covers 14 residues. This clonotype showed up many times. What it recognizes is unknown. Attached unique molecular identifiers marked individual cDNA molecules. Each CDR3 protein is one row after TCRdb ran MiXCR on the 5' RACE reads. This table has 38,000 or so distinct CDR3 sequences, over 3.5% appearing once. Study-level results: Anti-spike CD8 responses were favored in VDJdb matching, and private and CD4 specificities were missed.

Sequences were obtained from whole blood. The chain uses TRBV18 and TRBJ1-1, with 7 positions matching TRBD1. The sequence derives from an adult who was a healthcare worker with PCR-confirmed SARS-CoV-2 infection or an uninfected control (not recorded which). In nucleotides, the CDR3 is TGTGCCAGCTCGCCTAGACAGGGTTACACTGAAGCTTTCTTT. Protein: CASSPRQGYTEAFF.